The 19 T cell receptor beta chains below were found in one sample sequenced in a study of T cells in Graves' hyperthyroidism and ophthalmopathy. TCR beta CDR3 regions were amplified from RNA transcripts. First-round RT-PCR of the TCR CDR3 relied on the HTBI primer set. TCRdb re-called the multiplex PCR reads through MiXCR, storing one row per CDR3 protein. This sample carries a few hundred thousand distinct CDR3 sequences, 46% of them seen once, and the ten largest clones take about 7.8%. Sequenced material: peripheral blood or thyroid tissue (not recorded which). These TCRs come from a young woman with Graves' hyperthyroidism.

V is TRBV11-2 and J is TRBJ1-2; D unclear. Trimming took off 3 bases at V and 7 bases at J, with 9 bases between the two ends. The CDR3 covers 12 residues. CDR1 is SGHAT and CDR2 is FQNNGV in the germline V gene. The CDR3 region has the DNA TGTGCCAGCAGCTTTCAGGCCTCTGGCTACACCTTC. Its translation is CASSFQASGYTF.

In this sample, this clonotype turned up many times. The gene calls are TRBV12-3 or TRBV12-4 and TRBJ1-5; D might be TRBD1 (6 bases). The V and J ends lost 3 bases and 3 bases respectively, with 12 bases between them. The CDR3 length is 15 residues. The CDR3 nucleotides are TGTGCCAGCAGTTTCGGGCAGGGGTCCAATCAGCCCCAGCATTTT. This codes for CASSFGQGSNQPQHF.

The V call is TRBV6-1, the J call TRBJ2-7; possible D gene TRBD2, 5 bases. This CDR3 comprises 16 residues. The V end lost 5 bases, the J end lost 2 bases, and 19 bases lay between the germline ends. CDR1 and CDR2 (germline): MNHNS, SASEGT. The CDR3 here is CASSPMERVRTYEQYF. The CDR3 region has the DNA TGTGCCAGCAGTCCTATGGAGAGGGTGAGGACCTACGAGCAGTACTTC.

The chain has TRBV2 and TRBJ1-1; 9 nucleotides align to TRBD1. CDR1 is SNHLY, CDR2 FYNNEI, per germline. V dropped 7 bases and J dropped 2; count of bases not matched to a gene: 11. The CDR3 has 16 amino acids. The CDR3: CASITGTGSGNTEAFF. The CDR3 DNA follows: TGTGCCAGCATCACCGGGACAGGGTCCGGAAACACTGAAGCTTTCTTT.

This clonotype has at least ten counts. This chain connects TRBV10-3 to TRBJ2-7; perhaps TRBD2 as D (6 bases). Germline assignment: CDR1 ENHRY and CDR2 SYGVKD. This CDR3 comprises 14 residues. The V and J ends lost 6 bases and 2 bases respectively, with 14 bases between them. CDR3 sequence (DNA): TGTGCCATCAGGAACAGAGGCGGGACCTACGAGCAGTACTTC. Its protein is CAIRNRGGTYEQYF.

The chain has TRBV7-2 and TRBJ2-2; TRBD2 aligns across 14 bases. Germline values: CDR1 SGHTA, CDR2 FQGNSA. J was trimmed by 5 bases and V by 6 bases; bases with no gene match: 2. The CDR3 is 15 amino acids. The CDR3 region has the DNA TGTGCCAGCAGACGGACTAGCGGGAGGACCGGGGAGCTGTTTTTT. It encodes CASRRTSGRTGELFF.

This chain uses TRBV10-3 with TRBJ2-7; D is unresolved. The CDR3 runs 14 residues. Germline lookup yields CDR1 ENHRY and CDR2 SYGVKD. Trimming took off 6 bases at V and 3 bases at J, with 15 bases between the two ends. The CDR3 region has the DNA TGTGCCATCAGAGATATCGAGAGGAGCTACGAGCAGTACTTC. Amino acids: CAIRDIERSYEQYF.

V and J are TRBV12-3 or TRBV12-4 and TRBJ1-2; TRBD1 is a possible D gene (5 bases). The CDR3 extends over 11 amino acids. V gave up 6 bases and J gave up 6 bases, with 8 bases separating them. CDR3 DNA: TGTGCCAGCAGACTAGGGGATGGCTACACCTTC. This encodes CASRLGDGYTF.

The CDR3, as DNA: TGTGCCAGCAGTGAGGAGGGGCAGGAGACCCAGTACTTC. This encodes CASSEEGQETQYF. The genes are TRBV2 and TRBJ2-5; possibly TRBD2 for D (6 bases). V was clipped by 3 bases and J by 5 bases, with 10 bases between them. Germline CDR1 SNHLY, CDR2 FYNNEI. This CDR3 is built from 13 residues.

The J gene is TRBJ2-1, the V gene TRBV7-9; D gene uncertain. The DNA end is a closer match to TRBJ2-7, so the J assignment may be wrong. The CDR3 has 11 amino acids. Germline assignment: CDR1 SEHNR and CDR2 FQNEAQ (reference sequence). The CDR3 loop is CASSFFNEQYF. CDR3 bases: TGTGCCAGCAGCTTCTTCAATGAGCAGTACTTC.

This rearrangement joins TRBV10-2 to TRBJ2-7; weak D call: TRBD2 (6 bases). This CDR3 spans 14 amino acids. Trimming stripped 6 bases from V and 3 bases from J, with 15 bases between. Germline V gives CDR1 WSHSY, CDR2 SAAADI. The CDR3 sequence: CASSVRDGSYEQYF. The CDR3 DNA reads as TGCGCCAGCAGCGTCCGGGACGGGAGCTACGAGCAGTACTTC.

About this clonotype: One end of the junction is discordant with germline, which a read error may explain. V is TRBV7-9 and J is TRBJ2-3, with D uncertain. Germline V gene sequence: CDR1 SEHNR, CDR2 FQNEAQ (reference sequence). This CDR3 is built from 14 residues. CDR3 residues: CASSLTAGTDTPYF. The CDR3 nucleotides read TGTGCCAGCAGCTTAACGGCTGGCACAGATACGCCGTATTTT. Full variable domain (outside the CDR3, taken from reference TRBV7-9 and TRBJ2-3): DTGVSQNPRHKITKRGQNVTFRCDPISEHNRLYWYRQTLGQGPEFLTYFQNEAQLEKSRLLSDRFSAERPKGSFSTLEIQRTEQGDSAMYLCASSLTAGTDTPYFGPGTRLTVL.

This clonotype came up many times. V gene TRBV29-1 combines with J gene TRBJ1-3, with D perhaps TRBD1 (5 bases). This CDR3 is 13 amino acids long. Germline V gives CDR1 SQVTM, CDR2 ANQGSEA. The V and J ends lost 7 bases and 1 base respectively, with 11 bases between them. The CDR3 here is CSAARESGNTIYF. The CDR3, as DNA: TGCAGCGCCGCCAGGGAATCTGGAAACACCATATATTTT.

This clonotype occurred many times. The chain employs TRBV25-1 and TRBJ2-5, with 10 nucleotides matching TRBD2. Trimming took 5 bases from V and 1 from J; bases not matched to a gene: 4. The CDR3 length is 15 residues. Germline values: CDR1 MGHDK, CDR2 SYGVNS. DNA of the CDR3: TGTGCCAGCAGTTCTAGCGGGAGTATCCAAGAGACCCAGTACTTC. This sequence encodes CASSSSGSIQETQYF.

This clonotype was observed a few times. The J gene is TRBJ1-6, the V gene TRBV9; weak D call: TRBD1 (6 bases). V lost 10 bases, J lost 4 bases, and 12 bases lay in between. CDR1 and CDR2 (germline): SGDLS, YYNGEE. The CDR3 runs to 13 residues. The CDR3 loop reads CAGGSDYNSPLHF. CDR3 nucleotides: TGTGCCGGGGGCTCCGATTATAATTCACCCCTCCACTTT.

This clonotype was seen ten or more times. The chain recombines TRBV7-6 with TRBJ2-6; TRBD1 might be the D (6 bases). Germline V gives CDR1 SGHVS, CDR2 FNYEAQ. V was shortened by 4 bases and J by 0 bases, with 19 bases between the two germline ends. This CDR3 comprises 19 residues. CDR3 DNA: TGTGCCAGCAGCTCACTGACAGGCGCTACCAGCTCTGGGGCCAACGTCCTGACTTTC. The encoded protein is CASSSLTGATSSGANVLTF.

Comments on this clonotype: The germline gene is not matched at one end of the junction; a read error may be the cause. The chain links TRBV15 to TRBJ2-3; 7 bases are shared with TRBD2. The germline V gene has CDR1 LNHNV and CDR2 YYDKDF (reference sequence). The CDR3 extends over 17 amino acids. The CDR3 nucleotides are TGTGCCACCAGCACCTCAGCCGGGGGGAGCGGCACAGATATGCAGTGTTTT. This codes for CATSTSAGGSGTDMQCF.

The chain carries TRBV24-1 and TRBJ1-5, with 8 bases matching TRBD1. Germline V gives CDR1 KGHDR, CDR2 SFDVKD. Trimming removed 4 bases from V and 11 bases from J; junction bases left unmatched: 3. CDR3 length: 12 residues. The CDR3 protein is CATSDPGQAQHF. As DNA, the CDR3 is TGTGCCACCAGTGACCCGGGACAGGCCCAGCATTTT.

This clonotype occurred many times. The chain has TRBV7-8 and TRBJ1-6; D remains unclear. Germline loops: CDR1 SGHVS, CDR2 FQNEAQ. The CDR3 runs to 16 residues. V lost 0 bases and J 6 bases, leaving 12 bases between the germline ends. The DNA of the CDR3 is TGTGCCAGCAGCTTAGCCCGGGGTACCTCTAATTCACCCCTCCACTTT. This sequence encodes CASSLARGTSNSPLHF. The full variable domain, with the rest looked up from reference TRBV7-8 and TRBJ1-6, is GAGVSQSPRYKVAKRGQDVALRCDPISGHVSLFWYQQALGQGPEFLTYFQNEAQLDKSGLPSDRFFAERPEGSVSTLKIQRTQQEDSAVYLCASSLARGTSNSPLHFGNGTRLTVT.